The sequence of this T cell receptor (beta chain) was determined in a study of blood T cell repertoires in COVID-19. Study background: There were acute and convalescent COVID-19 samples, and they came from the United States, Italy and Spain.

The table came from immunoSEQ multiplex PCR; TCRdb's copy has only in-frame clones and leaves some out. The sample contains tens of thousands of clones, almost 85% of which appear only once. Germline CDR1 reads LNHDA; CDR2 reads SQIVND (reference sequence). V was shortened by 7 bases and J by 4 bases, with 11 bases between the two germline ends. CDR3 length equals 13 residues. The sample taken for sequencing was peripheral blood. The TCR originated in an elderly woman with acute or convalescent COVID-19. This sequence joins TRBV19 and TRBJ1-3, with a tentative D call TRBD1 (6 bases). The CDR3 nucleotides read TGTGCCAGTATGTGGGGGCTAGGAAACACCATATATTTT. Translated, it gives CASMWGLGNTIYF.